This TCR beta chain was profiled in a study of neurological immune-mediated disorders. One entry per CDR3 protein, called by TCRdb with MiXCR from the 5' RACE reads. In the table there are roughly 57,000 distinct CDR3 sequences, approximately 9.2% of which are singletons. Regarding time point: longitudinal time-point 3. Volunteers from a blood bank in Maryland, USA, made up the healthy controls. The unsorted libraries were prepared from 2 million PBMCs (stored at -80 C). This CDR3 contains 14 residues. V was trimmed by 10 bases and J by 2 bases, leaving 15 bases between them. Germline CDR1 and CDR2: ENHRY and SYGVKD. This clonotype has just a few counts.

The chain links TRBV10-3 to TRBJ2-1, with D maybe TRBD2 (6 bases). The TCR originated in a woman in her 40s in good health. Sequenced material: PBMCs. The CDR3 region has the DNA TGTGCCACCGGGTCGGGAGCCACCTACAATGAGCAGTTCTTC. It yields the protein CATGSGATYNEQFF.